This T cell receptor (beta chain) was sequenced in a study of blood T cell repertoires in COVID-19 (dated by TCRdb to 2018 to 2021). For the study in its entirety: Samples covering the acute and convalescent phases of COVID-19 were provided by collaborators in the United States, Italy and Spain. The material from the prospective study consisted of cDNA or gDNA derived from T cells, B-cell-depleted T cells, or PBMCs. Deeply sampled blood TCRbeta repertoires from subjects exposed to, actively infected with, or recovered from COVID-19 were included in the dataset. A freely available public database, intended as a resource for researchers studying the immune response to SARS-CoV-2, is where the repertoires were released. Samples came from the ongoing ImmuneRACE study (first 160 participants) plus 1,254 subjects from 6 global collaborators. Nearly every sample came with metadata listing a de-identified subject ID, COVID-19 status, age in years and sex. Where available, HLA class I and class II types were taken from metadata supplied by the sample provider and were not determined by assay-based typing.

As for this clone: Its antigen is currently not known. Base quality data are lacking; no much larger clone is found one base away.

One collaborating source in Seattle enrolled patients during active infection and followed them longitudinally through the course of disease. The collaborating institutions used their own protocols to collect whole blood in K2EDTA tubes. For TCRbeta analysis, collaborators shipped samples in one of three forms: frozen whole blood, isolated PBMCs, or DNA extracted from either of those sample types. Results and caveats for the whole study, not just this receptor: How much clinical and demographic metadata was included differed by source and by participant, and the metadata was provided uncurated.

The immunoSEQ Assay, a bias-controlled multiplex PCR, was used to amplify TCRbeta CDR3 regions from genomic DNA. The original pipeline was this. The number of nucleated cells in each sample was estimated by amplification of reference gene primers within the assay. To quantify the absolute abundance of each unique TCRbeta CDR3 rearrangement, sequence reads were collapsed and filtered. For each sample, productive Simpson clonality was calculated by taking the square root of Simpson's diversity index across productive rearrangements. Drawn from immuneACCESS, this table holds only the in-frame rearrangements with V and J called that TCRdb kept. Clones are partly lost; checked studies trace under half to an unresolved V gene and leave the rest unexplained. V and J calls and clone size are copied from that table; D and trimming were computed from the DNA. Recorded for this sample are 150,000 to 200,000 clones; 87% of them occurred a single time. Clones ranked in the top ten supply around 10% of the sample.

The receptor comes from a woman aged 70-85 years with COVID-19, enrolled during active disease. The sequenced sample consisted of peripheral blood.

The nucleotides read TGTGCCAGCAGTGAAGTCGGCAGGGTTCCCGATCAGCCCCAGCATTTT. It specifies CASSEVGRVPDQPQHF. The receptor chain draws on TRBV6-1 and TRBJ1-5, with TRBD1 perhaps the D gene, on 5 matching bases. Reading from cysteine to phenylalanine, the CDR3 counts 16 amino acids. This entry keeps only the CDR3 DNA: 48 bases, framed from base 1. Taken from the germline V gene, the CDR1 and CDR2 loops are MNHNS and SASEGT. Deletion took 1 base off V and 5 bases off J, with a span of 15 bases between the germline ends.